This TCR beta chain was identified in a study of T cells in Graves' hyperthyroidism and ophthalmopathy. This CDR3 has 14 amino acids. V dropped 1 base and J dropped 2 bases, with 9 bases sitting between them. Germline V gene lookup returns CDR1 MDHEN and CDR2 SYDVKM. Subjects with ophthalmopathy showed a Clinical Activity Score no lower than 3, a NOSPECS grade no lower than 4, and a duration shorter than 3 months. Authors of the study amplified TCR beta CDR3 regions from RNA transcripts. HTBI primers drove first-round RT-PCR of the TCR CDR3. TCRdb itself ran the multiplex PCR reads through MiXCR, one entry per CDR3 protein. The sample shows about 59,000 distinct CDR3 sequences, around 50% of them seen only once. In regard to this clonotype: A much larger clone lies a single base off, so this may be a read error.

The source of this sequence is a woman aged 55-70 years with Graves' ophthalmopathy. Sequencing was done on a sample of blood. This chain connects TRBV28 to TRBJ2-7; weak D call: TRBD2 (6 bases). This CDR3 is CASSLFGSAYEQYF. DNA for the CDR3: TGTGCCAGCAGTTTATTCGGGAGCGCCTACGAGCAGTACTTC.